The 16 T cell receptor beta chains presented below share a single source sample, sequenced in a study of OX40 agonist ivuxolimab in advanced cancers. Profiled with immunoSEQ multiplex PCR; TCRdb holds only in-frame clones, not every one. This table has tens of thousands of clones, approximately 84% appearing once. Sequencing was performed on CD4+ or CD8+ T cells sorted from blood, taken in a trial of the OX40 agonist ivuxolimab. Every receptor here comes from an adult with an advanced solid tumor such as melanoma, head and neck, liver or kidney cancer.

V usage is TRBV11-1 and J usage is TRBJ2-5; 7 bases map to TRBD2. The CDR3 contains 14 residues. The V gene's germline CDR1 is SGHAT and CDR2 FQDESV (reference sequence). Unmatched junction bases numbered 5, after V lost 3 bases and J lost 4 bases. The CDR3 protein is CASSFGGRGETQYF. The CDR3 DNA reads TGTGCCAGCAGCTTTGGCGGGAGAGGAGAGACCCAGTACTTC.

The chain recombines TRBV6-1 with TRBJ2-6; D might be TRBD1 (5 bases). The CDR3 runs 15 residues. The V gene's germline CDR1 is MNHNS and CDR2 SASEGT. Trimming cost V 7 bases and J 0 bases, with 10 bases left between them. The CDR3 DNA follows: TGTGCCAGCATCCCTGGGGCCTCTGGGGCCAACGTCCTGACTTTC. Its translation is CASIPGASGANVLTF.

The chain couples TRBV9 to TRBJ2-7, with TRBD2 as a possible D gene (6 bases). The V gene's germline CDR1 is SGDLS and CDR2 YYNGEE. Between the trimmed V and J ends, which lost 0 bases and 5 bases, there was a span of 18 bases. The CDR3 has 16 amino acids. CDR3 sequence reads: CASSVGSTGDRHEQYF. The CDR3 nucleotides are TGTGCCAGCAGCGTAGGATCCACGGGAGACCGCCACGAGCAGTACTTC.

This rearrangement joins TRBV10-1 to TRBJ2-5, with D perhaps TRBD2 (6 bases). The ends were cut back, 2 bases at V and 2 bases at J, with 6 bases in the middle. The V gene's germline CDR1 is WNHNN and CDR2 SYGVQD (reference sequence). The CDR3 extends over 13 amino acids. The CDR3 protein is CASSEGTQETQYF. For the CDR3, the DNA is TGCGCCAGCAGTGAGGGGACTCAAGAGACCCAGTACTTC.

The rearrangement links TRBV20-1 to TRBJ2-3; TRBD2 matches at 7 bases. The V gene end was trimmed by 6 bases and the J gene end by 8 bases; junction bases not matched to a gene: 5. The CDR3 consists of 11 residues. CDR1 DFQATT and CDR2 SNEGSKA come from the germline V gene (reference sequence). CDR3 amino acids: CSATLALTQYF. The CDR3 DNA reads TGCAGTGCAACACTAGCGCTTACGCAGTATTTT.

The chain combines TRBV13 with TRBJ1-2; 7 nucleotides match TRBD1. After removal of 5 bases from V and 0 bases from J, the junction contained 6 bases not matched to a gene. The CDR3 is 15 amino acids. Germline V lookup: CDR1 PRHDT, CDR2 FYEKMQ (reference sequence). The chain's CDR3 is CASSPDRAPNYGYTF. In DNA form, the CDR3 reads TGTGCCAGCAGCCCAGACAGGGCCCCTAACTATGGCTACACCTTC.

V and J are TRBV4-2 and TRBJ2-1, with D hard to call. This CDR3 contains 15 residues. V was shortened by 1 base and J by 4 bases, with 11 bases between the two germline ends. CDR1 is LGHNA and CDR2 is YNFKEQ in the germline V gene. The CDR3 protein is CASSQGRGVYNEQFF. The CDR3 bases are TGTGCCAGCAGCCAAGGTCGTGGGGTTTACAATGAGCAGTTCTTC.

The chain carries TRBV5-4 and TRBJ2-5; D might be TRBD2 (5 bases). The CDR3 is made up of 14 amino acids. Germline values: CDR1 SGHNT, CDR2 YYREEE (reference sequence). V gave up 5 bases and J gave up 2 bases, with 13 bases separating them. CDR3: CASRPGLTQETQYF. DNA for the CDR3: TGTGCCAGCAGGCCCGGACTGACTCAAGAGACCCAGTACTTC.

The V gene is TRBV28, the J gene TRBJ1-4, with D perhaps matching TRBD1 (6 bases). The CDR3 extends over 15 amino acids. V was pared by 4 bases and J by 7 bases, with 16 bases between. Germline CDR1 reads MDHEN; CDR2 reads SYDVKM. For the CDR3, the DNA is TGTGCCAGCAGTTCACCTGGTGGGGGCGTTGAAAAACTGTTTTTT. This gives the protein CASSSPGGGVEKLFF.

V gene TRBV6-6 combines with J gene TRBJ2-1; TRBD2 agrees at 11 bases. Germline V gives CDR1 MNHNY, CDR2 SVGAGI (reference sequence). After removal of 6 bases from V and 7 bases from J, the junction contained 8 bases not matched to a gene. This CDR3 is built from 15 residues. CDR3 amino acids: CASRPTSGRRNEQFF. For the CDR3, the DNA is TGTGCCAGCAGACCCACTAGCGGGAGAAGGAATGAGCAGTTCTTC.

The table lists this clone with a count of one. V is TRBV19 and J is TRBJ1-3, with D hard to call. The V end lost 4 bases, the J end lost 0 bases, and 10 bases lay between the germline ends. The length of the CDR3 is 15 residues. Germline V gene data show CDR1 as LNHDA and CDR2 as SQIVND (reference sequence). The DNA for the CDR3 is TGTGCCAGTAGTAGCGAGGCGATCTCTGGAAACACCATATATTTT. Residues: CASSSEAISGNTIYF.

A note on this clone: One end of the junction is discordant with germline, which a read error may explain. The chain uses TRBV6-1 and TRBJ2-1, with D perhaps TRBD2 (5 bases). CDR1 is MNHNS and CDR2 is SASEGT in the germline V gene. The CDR3 spans 14 residues. CDR3 DNA: TGTGCCAGCAGTGAAAGGCCTAGCCGCAACTGGGAGCTCTTC. Encoded protein: CASSERPSRNWELF.

The count of this clone is one. The chain is built from TRBV5-1 and TRBJ2-3; D is perhaps TRBD1 (5 bases). V was cut by 0 bases and J by 0 bases, with 8 bases left in between. The CDR3 contains 15 residues. The germline gives CDR1 SGHRS, CDR2 YFSETQ. For the CDR3, the DNA is TGCGCCAGCAGCTTGGTTGGGGCTAGCACAGATACGCAGTATTTT. This codes for CASSLVGASTDTQYF.

This chain links TRBV10-3 with TRBJ1-5, with 9 nucleotides matching TRBD1. The ends lost 5 bases at V and 7 bases at J; junction bases unmatched: 9. There are 15 residues in the CDR3. Per germline, CDR1 ENHRY and CDR2 SYGVKD. CDR3 protein: CAISTGTGFEQPQHF. The DNA for the CDR3 is TGTGCCATCAGTACCGGGACAGGGTTTGAGCAGCCCCAGCATTTT.

V usage is TRBV5-1 and J usage is TRBJ2-2; perhaps D is TRBD1 or TRBD2 (5 bases each). The germline CDR1 and CDR2 sequences are SGHRS and YFSETQ. The V end was cut by 0 bases, the J end by 3 bases, with 15 bases between. The CDR3 totals 17 residues. For the CDR3, the DNA is TGCGCCAGCAGCTTGGACCGGGACGGAGGATACACCGGGGAGCTGTTTTTT. Translation: CASSLDRDGGYTGELFF.

CDR3 residues: CAYLGQGVGGYTF. DNA for the CDR3: TGTGCCTATCTTGGACAGGGAGTTGGTGGCTACACCTTC. The chain links TRBV6-1 to TRBJ1-2, with 8 bases aligning to TRBD1. The CDR3 loop spans 13 amino acids. The J segment lost 7 bases and the V segment lost 11 bases, leaving 12 bases of the junction unmatched. Germline CDR1 reads MNHNS; CDR2 reads SASEGT.